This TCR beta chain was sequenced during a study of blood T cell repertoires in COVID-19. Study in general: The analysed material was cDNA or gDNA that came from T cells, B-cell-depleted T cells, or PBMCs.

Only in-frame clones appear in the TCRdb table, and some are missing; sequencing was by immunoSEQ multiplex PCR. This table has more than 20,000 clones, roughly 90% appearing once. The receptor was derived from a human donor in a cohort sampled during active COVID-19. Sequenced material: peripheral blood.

Here the CDR3 DNA reads TGTGCCAGCACCTTGACTAGCGGGAGCTCGTCCTACAATGAGCAGTTCTTC. Its translation: CASTLTSGSSSYNEQFF. The rearrangement links TRBV28 to TRBJ2-1; 12 nucleotides line up with TRBD2. The V and J ends lost 7 bases and 1 base, in that order; junction bases with no gene match: 8. The length of the CDR3 is 17 residues. CDR1 and CDR2 (germline): MDHEN, SYDVKM.